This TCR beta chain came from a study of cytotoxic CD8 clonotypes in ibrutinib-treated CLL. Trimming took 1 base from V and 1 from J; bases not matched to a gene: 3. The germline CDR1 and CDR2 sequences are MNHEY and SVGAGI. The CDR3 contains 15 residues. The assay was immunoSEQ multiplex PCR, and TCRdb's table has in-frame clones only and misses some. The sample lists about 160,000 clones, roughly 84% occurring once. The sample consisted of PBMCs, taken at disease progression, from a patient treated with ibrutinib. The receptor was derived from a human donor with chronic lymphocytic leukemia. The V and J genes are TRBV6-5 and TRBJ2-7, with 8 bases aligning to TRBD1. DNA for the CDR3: TGTGCCAGCAGTTACTACAGGGGGAAGTCCTACGAGCAGTACTTC. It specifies CASSYYRGKSYEQYF.